The present T cell receptor (beta chain) was sequenced within a study of T-cell reconstitution after alpha-beta-depleted transplantation in children. Regarding the study as a whole: Some patients showed high day-60 TCRbeta diversity, which derived from surviving recipient T cells and thymic progenitors. Several hundred expanded graft clones reportedly were the source of alpha-beta T cells about two months after transplant.

This CDR3 contains 12 residues. V lost 5 bases and J lost 8, with 10 bases in between. Looked up from germline, CDR1 is SGHTA and CDR2 is FQGTGA. There are many counts of this clonotype. Its antigen remains unidentified. Unique molecular identifiers tagged the TCRbeta library. In TCRdb, the PCR reads were re-called with MiXCR into one record per CDR3 protein. The sample lists roughly 300,000 distinct CDR3 sequences, around 10% occurring once. The receptor comes from a male patient between 2 and 10 years old who had a stem cell transplant for chronic granulomatous disease, so the T cells may come from the graft donor. The source material was peripheral blood, sampled 180 days after TCRalphabeta/CD19-depleted stem cell transplant. V gene TRBV7-3 combines with J gene TRBJ2-1; D gene uncertain. Here the CDR3 DNA reads TGTGCCAGCAGCGTAAGCCCCTATGAGCAGTTCTTC. As protein: CASSVSPYEQFF.